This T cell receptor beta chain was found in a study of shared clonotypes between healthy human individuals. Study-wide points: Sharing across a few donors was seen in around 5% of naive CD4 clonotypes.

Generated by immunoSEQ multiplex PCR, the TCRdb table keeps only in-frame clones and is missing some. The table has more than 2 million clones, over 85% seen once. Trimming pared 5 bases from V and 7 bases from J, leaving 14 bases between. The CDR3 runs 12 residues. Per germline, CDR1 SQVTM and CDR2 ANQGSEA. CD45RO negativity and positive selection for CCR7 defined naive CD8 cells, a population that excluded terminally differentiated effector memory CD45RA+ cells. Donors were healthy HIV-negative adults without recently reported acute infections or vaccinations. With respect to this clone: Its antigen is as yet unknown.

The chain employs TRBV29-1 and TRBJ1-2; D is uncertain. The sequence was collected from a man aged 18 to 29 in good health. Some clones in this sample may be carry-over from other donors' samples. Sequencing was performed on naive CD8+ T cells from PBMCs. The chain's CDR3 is CSVFGQRPGYTF. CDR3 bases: TGCAGCGTTTTTGGCCAGAGGCCTGGCTACACCTTC.